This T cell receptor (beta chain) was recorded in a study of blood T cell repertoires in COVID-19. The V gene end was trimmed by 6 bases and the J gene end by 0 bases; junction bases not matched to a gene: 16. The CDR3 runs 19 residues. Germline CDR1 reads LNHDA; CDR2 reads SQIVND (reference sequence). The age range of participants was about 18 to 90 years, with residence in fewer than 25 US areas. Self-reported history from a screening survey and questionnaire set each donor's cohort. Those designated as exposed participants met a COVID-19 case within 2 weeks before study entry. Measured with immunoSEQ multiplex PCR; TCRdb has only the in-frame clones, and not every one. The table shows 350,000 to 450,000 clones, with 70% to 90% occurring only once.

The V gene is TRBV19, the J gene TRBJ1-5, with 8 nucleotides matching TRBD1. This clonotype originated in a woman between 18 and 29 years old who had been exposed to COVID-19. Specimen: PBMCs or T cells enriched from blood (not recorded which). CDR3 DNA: TGTGCCAGTAGAACCCGACAGGGGCCACGGGTGAATAGCAATCAGCCCCAGCATTTT. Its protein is CASRTRQGPRVNSNQPQHF.